This TCR beta chain appears in the sequencing data of a study of OX40 agonist ivuxolimab in advanced cancers. Turning to the study itself: Ivuxolimab, an agonist antibody against OX40 (CD134), was given to patients. Hepatocellular carcinoma, melanoma, renal cell or head and neck cancer affected the dose-escalation patients. Age averaged about 62 years (range about 20 to 79), and more than 80% were male.

This CDR3 contains 13 residues. Germline V gene lookup returns CDR1 SGHDT and CDR2 YYEEEE. V gave up 0 bases and J gave up 6 bases, with 7 bases separating them. Produced via immunoSEQ multiplex PCR; TCRdb's table is partial and in-frame only. This table has 22,000 or so clones, roughly nine tenths appearing once. The J gene is TRBJ2-1, the V gene TRBV5-6, with D uncertain. Sequenced here: CD4+ or CD8+ T cells sorted from blood, sampled in a trial of the OX40 agonist ivuxolimab. The sequence derives from an adult with an advanced solid tumor such as melanoma, head and neck, liver or kidney cancer. The CDR3 here is CASSLGRRNEQFF. The CDR3 coding sequence is TGTGCCAGCAGCTTGGGACGTCGCAATGAGCAGTTCTTC. Filled out from reference TRBV5-6 and TRBJ2-1, the complete variable domain reads DAGVTQSPTHLIKTRGQQVTLRCSPKSGHDTVSWYQQALGQGPQFIFQYYEEEERQRGNFPDRFSGHQFPNYSSELNVNALLLGDSALYLCASSLGRRNEQFFGPGTRLTVL.